What follows is one T cell receptor (beta chain) and its context. The sample holds other DNA sequences that translate to the same CDR3. Isolated RNA was reverse transcribed into cDNA used as the sequencing template. The data were produced by immunoSEQ multiplex PCR, yet TCRdb's version contains in-frame clones alone and is incomplete. The table has approximately 180,000 clones, approximately 59% seen once. The CDR3 loop spans 11 amino acids. Germline V gene lookup returns CDR1 DFQATT and CDR2 SNEGSKA (reference sequence). The V end lost 5 bases, the J end lost 6 bases, and 9 bases lay between the germline ends. This sample was taken from a study of CD8+ T cells in alopecia areata. Study at large: Patients took tofacitinib for 6 to 18 months, followed by 6 drug-free months.

Alopecia areata patients provided lesional scalp punch biopsies and peripheral blood, both collected for the study. The researchers isolated CD4+ and CD8+ T cells from PBMCs by sorting. The sequence was collected from a human donor with alopecia areata. Sequencing was performed on CD4+ T cells sorted from blood, taken at week 0. The genes are TRBV20-1 and TRBJ2-3; D may be TRBD2 (5 bases). CDR3 sequence (DNA): TGCAGTGCTGTCCGGGGTGATACGCAGTATTTT. Its translation: CSAVRGDTQYF.